This T cell receptor (beta chain) was sequenced during a study of T cell responses to AZD1222 COVID-19 vaccine. Study observations and caveats: It was only after the peak T cell response that any repertoires were sampled. Among spike-specific TCRs, nearly half reportedly target unmutated variant regions. Rises in breadth and depth of Spike-specific TCRs came after two AZD1222 doses. At baseline, seropositivity was found in only five or six AZD1222 recipients.

Here immunoSEQ multiplex PCR was the method, and the copy in TCRdb shows in-frame clones only, minus some. The sample holds under 200,000 clones, approximately 93% seen once. About this clone itself: Its antigen is not known.

V was shortened by 2 bases and J by 2 bases, with 13 bases between the two germline ends. The CDR3 runs 16 residues. Germline V gene data show CDR1 as LNHDA and CDR2 as SQIVND (reference sequence). The receptor was derived from an adult in good health. The chain combines TRBV19 with TRBJ2-1; D is possibly TRBD1 (6 bases). The sample here was peripheral blood, taken on day 0 of AZD1222 vaccination. CDR3 DNA: TGTGCCAGTAGTATACAGGGGAGTATGACCTACAATGAGCAGTTCTTC. Protein sequence: CASSIQGSMTYNEQFF.